Listed here are 13 T cell receptor beta chains from one sample, sequenced in a study of T cell responses to AZD1222 COVID-19 vaccine (dated by TCRdb to about 2021). The library came from the immunoSEQ multiplex PCR assay. TCRdb took this table from immuneACCESS and kept in-frame rearrangements with V and J called. Such tables lack part of the clones; where checked against another copy, unresolved V genes explain under half of the gap, and the rest is unexplained. The sample has about 31,000 clones on record, 85% to 90% of them singletons. The ten largest clones represent 11% to 15% of the sample. Reading the label with the study, this specimen's time point is: about 28 days (+/-7) after the second vaccine dose. The sample consisted of peripheral blood, taken 28 days after the second AZD1222 dose. Source of these receptors: an adult who received the AZD1222 COVID-19 vaccine.

The chain combines TRBV7-9 with TRBJ2-3; D is tentatively TRBD1 or TRBD2 (5 bases each). The V end lost 5 bases, the J end lost 10 bases, and 16 bases lay between the germline ends. CDR1 and CDR2 (germline): SEHNR, FQNEAQ (reference sequence). The CDR3 length is 13 residues. In DNA form, the CDR3 reads TGTGCCAGCAGCCCCCGGTTTGGGGGATCGCAGTATTTT. As protein: CASSPRFGGSQYF.

The chain is built from TRBV4-1 and TRBJ1-5; D is ambiguous. Trimming cost V 1 base and J 3 bases, with 13 bases left between them. The CDR3 covers 16 residues. Germline V lookup: CDR1 MGHRA, CDR2 YSYEKL. In DNA form, the CDR3 reads TGCGCCAGCAGCCAAGTTGGAAGCCGCTCCAATCAGCCCCAGCATTTT. Its protein product is CASSQVGSRSNQPQHF.

The rearrangement joins TRBV11-3 to TRBJ2-7; the D is unclear. CDR1 SGHNT and CDR2 YENEEA come from the germline V gene. Trimming removed 1 base from V and 3 bases from J, with 7 bases in between. The CDR3 runs to 13 residues. The CDR3 sequence: CASSLGRNYEQYF. The CDR3 DNA follows: TGTGCCAGCAGCTTAGGACGGAACTACGAGCAGTACTTC.

This chain connects TRBV5-1 to TRBJ2-7; D is uncertain. The CDR3 is 14 residues long. Germline assignment: CDR1 SGHRS and CDR2 YFSETQ. Deletions cut 0 bases from V and 4 bases from J, with 11 bases between. Written as DNA, the CDR3 is TGCGCCAGCAGCTTGGAAGGGTCCGGGTACGAGCAGTACTTC. As protein: CASSLEGSGYEQYF.

This clone was observed a few times. The V gene is TRBV5-6, the J gene TRBJ1-3, with TRBD1 matching 7 bases. Per germline, CDR1 SGHDT and CDR2 YYEEEE. This CDR3 comprises 17 residues. J gave up 7 bases and V 0 bases, and 13 bases lay outside the gene matches. The CDR3 reads CASSLGSQGVGRNTIYF. Here the CDR3 DNA reads TGTGCCAGCAGCTTGGGATCGCAGGGGGTTGGGAGGAACACCATATATTTT.

This rearrangement joins TRBV29-1 to TRBJ2-1; a weak D match, TRBD1 (5 bases). V was pared by 2 bases and J by 8 bases, with 16 bases between. Germline CDR1 reads SQVTM; CDR2 reads ANQGSEA. The CDR3 sequence is 14 residues long. The CDR3 loop reads CSVELFGQGDEQFF. The DNA for the CDR3 is TGCAGCGTTGAATTGTTTGGGCAGGGCGATGAGCAGTTCTTC.

V and J are TRBV6-5 and TRBJ1-2; TRBD1 might be the D (5 bases). The germline V gene has CDR1 MNHEY and CDR2 SVGAGI. V was cut by 0 bases and J by 3 bases, with 11 bases left in between. The CDR3 is 15 amino acids. The CDR3 nucleotides are TGTGCCAGCAGTTACTCCGGGGCGGGTGACTATGGCTACACCTTC. Encoded protein: CASSYSGAGDYGYTF.

The rearrangement uses TRBV20-1 and TRBJ2-7; the D is unclear. Between the trimmed V and J ends, which lost 5 bases and 3 bases, there was a span of 8 bases. The CDR3 covers 11 residues. Germline V gene sequence: CDR1 DFQATT, CDR2 SNEGSKA (reference sequence). The CDR3 DNA reads as TGCAGTGCTCAGGACGTCTACGAGCAGTACTTC. Amino acids: CSAQDVYEQYF.

The gene calls are TRBV5-6 and TRBJ1-2; TRBD1 aligns across 10 bases. The length of the CDR3 is 15 residues. The V and J ends lost 4 bases and 5 bases, in that order; junction bases with no gene match: 8. Per germline, CDR1 SGHDT and CDR2 YYEEEE. CDR3 sequence reads: CASSVRPGQGYGYTF. The CDR3 DNA follows: TGTGCCAGCAGCGTCCGCCCGGGACAGGGGTATGGCTACACCTTC.

The rearrangement joins TRBV2 to TRBJ1-5; D uncertain. Germline V CDR1 and CDR2: SNHLY, FYNNEI. Trimming took 0 bases from V and 3 from J, leaving 6 bases between them. The CDR3 is made up of 14 amino acids. The CDR3 DNA is TGTGCCAGCAGTGAAGCGCTCGTCAATCAGCCCCAGCATTTT. Residues: CASSEALVNQPQHF.

The chain carries TRBV6-5 and TRBJ1-1; D ambiguous. Trimming took 5 bases from V and 0 from J, leaving 10 bases between them. From germline, CDR1 is MNHEY and CDR2 SVGAGI. The CDR3 runs to 14 residues. CDR3 sequence (DNA): TGTGCCAGCAGTCCCAGAGTTATGAACACTGAAGCTTTCTTT. Its translation is CASSPRVMNTEAFF.

V usage is TRBV3-1 (or the pseudogene TRBV3-2) and J usage is TRBJ2-3; D ambiguous. This CDR3 comprises 13 residues. Germline lookup yields CDR1 LGHDT and CDR2 YNNKEL (reference sequence). Trimming removed 2 bases at V and 2 bases at J, with 5 bases between. CDR3 sequence (DNA): TGTGCCAGCAGCCAATGGGACACAGATACGCAGTATTTT. This sequence encodes CASSQWDTDTQYF.

This chain links TRBV11-2 with TRBJ1-2; D is unresolved. Looked up from germline, CDR1 is SGHAT and CDR2 is FQNNGV. CDR3 length equals 15 residues. V was cut by 5 bases and J by 6 bases, with 19 bases left in between. The CDR3 DNA is TGTGCCAGCAGCCGAGGCGGCAATTTAATGGATGGCTACACCTTC. Encoded protein: CASSRGGNLMDGYTF.